The rows below give T cell receptor beta chains drawn from one sample of a study of T cell clones after liver transplantation. Clones were read by immunoSEQ multiplex PCR, and TCRdb kept only the in-frame ones, dropping some. The table includes tens of thousands of clones, 82% detected once. The source material was CD4+ T cells from blood, sampled 46 months after liver transplant. The origin of the receptors is a human patient who received a liver transplant. T cells may partly derive from the graft donor. Both conserved end residues are part of each CDR3. The D gene is left open where the match is weak. Some rows have no size entry. The others give once, few or many, or a class for an expanded clone.

V gene: TRBV10-2
D gene: -
clone size: -
J gene: TRBJ2-1
CDR3 protein: CASSDGGAGRNEQFF
CDR3 DNA: TGCGCCAGCAGTGATGGGGGGGCGGGCAGGAATGAGCAGTTCTTC

V gene: TRBV5-1
D gene: -
clone size: -
J gene: TRBJ2-3
CDR3 protein: CASEGEGTDTQYF
CDR3 DNA: TGCGCCAGCGAGGGGGAGGGCACAGATACGCAGTATTTT

V gene: TRBV30
D gene: -
clone size: -
J gene: TRBJ1-5
CDR3 protein: CVLGDSVNQPQHF
CDR3 DNA: TGTGTCCTAGGTGACAGCGTTAATCAGCCCCAGCATTTT

V gene: TRBV28
D gene: TRBD1
clone size: -
J gene: TRBJ2-1
CDR3 protein: CASSRFDRDSNEQFF
CDR3 DNA: TGTGCCAGCAGTCGATTTGACCGGGACAGCAATGAGCAGTTCTTC

V gene: TRBV6-1
D gene: -
clone size: -
J gene: TRBJ2-5
CDR3 protein: CASSTQGGNQETQYF
CDR3 DNA: TGTGCCAGCAGTACTCAGGGGGGAAATCAAGAGACCCAGTACTTC

V gene: TRBV18
D gene: -
clone size: -
J gene: TRBJ2-1
CDR3 protein: CASSRASYNEQFF
CDR3 DNA: TGTGCCAGCTCACGGGCGAGCTACAATGAGCAGTTCTTC

V gene: TRBV28
D gene: -
clone size: -
J gene: TRBJ1-2
CDR3 protein: CASIPAGVFNYGYTF
CDR3 DNA: TGTGCCAGCATCCCCGCAGGGGTGTTTAACTATGGCTACACCTTC

V gene: TRBV6-5
D gene: TRBD1
clone size: -
J gene: TRBJ1-1
CDR3 protein: CATEQQGARNTEAFF
CDR3 DNA: TGTGCCACAGAACAACAGGGGGCGCGGAACACTGAAGCTTTCTTT

V gene: TRBV18
D gene: TRBD2
clone size: -
J gene: TRBJ2-1
CDR3 protein: CASSPPGLAGRGSNEQFF
CDR3 DNA: TGTGCCAGCTCACCCCCGGGACTAGCGGGAAGAGGATCCAATGAGCAGTTCTTC

V gene: TRBV28
D gene: -
clone size: -
J gene: TRBJ1-2
CDR3 protein: CASSLSRNYGYTF
CDR3 DNA: TGTGCCAGCAGTTTAAGCCGAAACTATGGCTACACCTTC

V gene: TRBV18
D gene: -
clone size: once
J gene: TRBJ2-4
CDR3 protein: CASSPPSGTKNIQYF
CDR3 DNA: TGTGCCAGCTCACCACCGAGTGGAACCAAAAACATTCAGTACTTC

V gene: TRBV14
D gene: TRBD2
clone size: -
J gene: TRBJ2-1
CDR3 protein: CASSQRLAGLNEQFF
CDR3 DNA: TGTGCCAGCAGCCAACGACTAGCGGGACTAAATGAGCAGTTCTTC

V gene: TRBV29-1
D gene: TRBD2
clone size: -
J gene: TRBJ2-2
CDR3 protein: CSVAGLAGGPGTGELFF
CDR3 DNA: TGCAGCGTTGCCGGACTAGCGGGAGGGCCGGGTACCGGGGAGCTGTTTTTT

V gene: TRBV5-1
D gene: -
clone size: -
J gene: TRBJ1-3
CDR3 protein: CASSFSGTSGNTIYF
CDR3 DNA: TGCGCCAGCAGCTTCAGTGGAACCTCCGGAAACACCATATATTTT

V gene: TRBV5-6
D gene: -
clone size: few
J gene: TRBJ2-3
CDR3 protein: CASSLAATPFYTQYF
CDR3 DNA: TGTGCCAGCAGCTTGGCGGCCACCCCGTTTTATACGCAGTATTTT

V gene: TRBV18
D gene: -
clone size: many
J gene: TRBJ1-2
CDR3 protein: CASSPGAGYGYTF
CDR3 DNA: TGTGCCAGCTCACCAGGGGCGGGCTATGGCTACACCTTC

V gene: TRBV29-1
D gene: -
clone size: -
J gene: TRBJ2-5
CDR3 protein: CSVRGIGETETQYF
CDR3 DNA: TGCAGCGTGAGGGGGATCGGGGAGACGGAGACCCAGTACTTC

V gene: TRBV10-3
D gene: -
clone size: -
J gene: TRBJ2-7
CDR3 protein: CAISEWGFYEQYF
CDR3 DNA: TGTGCCATCAGTGAGTGGGGGTTCTACGAGCAGTACTTC

V gene: TRBV5-1
D gene: -
clone size: -
J gene: TRBJ2-2
CDR3 protein: CASSFLKEGGELFF
CDR3 DNA: TGCGCCAGCAGCTTCCTAAAGGAAGGCGGGGAGCTGTTTTTT